These T cell receptor beta chains were read from a single sample in a study of radiotherapy plus CTLA-4 blockade in lung cancer. Clones were read by immunoSEQ multiplex PCR, and TCRdb kept only the in-frame ones, dropping some. This sample has some 50,000 clones, with around four fifths found just once. The starting material was peripheral blood, obtained from a patient treated with radiotherapy plus ipilimumab. Every receptor here comes from a human donor with non-small cell lung cancer who had a partial response to radiotherapy plus ipilimumab. CDR3s include the opening cysteine and the closing phenylalanine or tryptophan. The D gene is left open where the match is weak. Clone size is shown for a subset of rows, as once, few, many or a class of expanded clone.

clone_size: -; j_call: TRBJ2-1; d_call: TRBD1; v_call: TRBV30; cdr3_aa: CAWGTGTGYEQFF; cdr3_nt: TGTGCCTGGGGGACCGGGACAGGGTATGAGCAGTTCTTC
clone_size: once; j_call: TRBJ2-7; d_call: -; v_call: TRBV5-4; cdr3_aa: CASSLGDNSYEQYF; cdr3_nt: TGTGCCAGCAGCTTGGGGGACAACTCCTACGAGCAGTACTTC
clone_size: -; j_call: TRBJ2-3; d_call: -; v_call: TRBV7-6; cdr3_aa: CASSLAGLADTQYF; cdr3_nt: TGTGCCAGCAGCTTAGCTGGGTTAGCGGATACGCAGTATTTT
clone_size: -; j_call: TRBJ2-7; d_call: -; v_call: TRBV19; cdr3_aa: CASSRVHSSYEQYF; cdr3_nt: TGTGCCAGTAGTAGAGTGCATAGCTCCTACGAGCAGTACTTC
clone_size: once; j_call: TRBJ2-5; d_call: TRBD2; v_call: TRBV6-1; cdr3_aa: CASTPEGGAQETQYF; cdr3_nt: TGTGCCAGCACCCCAGAGGGAGGGGCCCAGGAGACCCAGTACTTC
clone_size: -; j_call: TRBJ1-1; d_call: -; v_call: TRBV6-1; cdr3_aa: CASSEEGGAFGTEAFF; cdr3_nt: TGTGCCAGCAGTGAAGAAGGGGGAGCTTTCGGCACTGAAGCTTTCTTT
clone_size: -; j_call: TRBJ1-4; d_call: -; v_call: TRBV6-5; cdr3_aa: CASSRTSTNEKLFF; cdr3_nt: TGTGCCAGCAGCAGGACATCAACTAATGAAAAACTGTTTTTT
clone_size: -; j_call: TRBJ2-7; d_call: TRBD2; v_call: TRBV7-6; cdr3_aa: CASSPGLAGGPSPYEQYF; cdr3_nt: TGTGCCAGCAGCCCGGGACTAGCGGGGGGGCCTTCACCCTACGAGCAGTACTTC
clone_size: few; j_call: TRBJ2-2; d_call: TRBD2; v_call: TRBV7-6; cdr3_aa: CASTHGLAGAANTGELFF; cdr3_nt: TGTGCCAGCACCCATGGACTAGCGGGGGCCGCGAACACCGGGGAGCTGTTTTTT
clone_size: few; j_call: TRBJ2-5; d_call: -; v_call: TRBV30; cdr3_aa: CAWNLFWDTQETQYF; cdr3_nt: TGTGCCTGGAACCTTTTCTGGGACACCCAAGAGACCCAGTACTTC